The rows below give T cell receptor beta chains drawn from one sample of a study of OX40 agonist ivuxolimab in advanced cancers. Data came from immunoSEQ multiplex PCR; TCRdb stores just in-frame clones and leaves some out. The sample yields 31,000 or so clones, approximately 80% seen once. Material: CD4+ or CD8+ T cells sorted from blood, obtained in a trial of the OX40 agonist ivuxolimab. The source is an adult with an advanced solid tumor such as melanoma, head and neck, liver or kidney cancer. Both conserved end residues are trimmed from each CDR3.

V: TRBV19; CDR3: ASSIDTEGANEQY
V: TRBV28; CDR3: ASTLGAGEQY
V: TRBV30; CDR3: AWRGTGGHEQY
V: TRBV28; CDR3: ASSPPDIQETQY
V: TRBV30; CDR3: AARKGAPNQPQH
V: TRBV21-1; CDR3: ASTTTGARTNEKLF
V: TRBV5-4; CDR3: ASSLMETQY
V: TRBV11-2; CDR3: ASSLPDPYNEQF
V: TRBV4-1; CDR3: ASSPMGTEKKRTQY
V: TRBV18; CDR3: ASSPGRELPQH
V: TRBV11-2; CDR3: ASSLDPSYSNYGYT
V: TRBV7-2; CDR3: ASRWYTGELF
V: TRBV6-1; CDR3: ASSVGSGVDGYT
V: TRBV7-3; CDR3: ASSRAGVGETQY
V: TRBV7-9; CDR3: ASSPPTGGFGYT
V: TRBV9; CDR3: ASSTGDFDEKLF
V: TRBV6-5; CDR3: ASSSARSGNTIY
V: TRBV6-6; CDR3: ASSYFEETQY
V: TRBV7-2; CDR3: ASSFGSSGNTIY
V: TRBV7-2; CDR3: ASSLGGQGTEAF
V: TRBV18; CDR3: ASSPRRDGNTIY
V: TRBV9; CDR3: ASSPQGAYEQY
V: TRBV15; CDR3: ATSRLTGTGTDTQY
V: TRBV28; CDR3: ASSFQRQRTYEQY
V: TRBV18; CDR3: ASSPGTGHNGYT
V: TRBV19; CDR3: ASSSRDRSAYEQY
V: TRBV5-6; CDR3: ASSLGYQETQY
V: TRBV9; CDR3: ASSAVGMGIQY
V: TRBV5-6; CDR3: ASILWTGTERETQY
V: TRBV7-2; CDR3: ASSLNGGREDTQY
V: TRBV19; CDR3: ASSITGGYGYT
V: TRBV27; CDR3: ASSLFRDTRQAF
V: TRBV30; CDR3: AWGTGSGNQPQH
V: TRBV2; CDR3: ASSEVAANEKLF
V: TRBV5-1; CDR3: ASSLVVAPYEQY
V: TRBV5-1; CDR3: ASNQRETQY
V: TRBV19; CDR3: ASRTQVGTGPLGYT